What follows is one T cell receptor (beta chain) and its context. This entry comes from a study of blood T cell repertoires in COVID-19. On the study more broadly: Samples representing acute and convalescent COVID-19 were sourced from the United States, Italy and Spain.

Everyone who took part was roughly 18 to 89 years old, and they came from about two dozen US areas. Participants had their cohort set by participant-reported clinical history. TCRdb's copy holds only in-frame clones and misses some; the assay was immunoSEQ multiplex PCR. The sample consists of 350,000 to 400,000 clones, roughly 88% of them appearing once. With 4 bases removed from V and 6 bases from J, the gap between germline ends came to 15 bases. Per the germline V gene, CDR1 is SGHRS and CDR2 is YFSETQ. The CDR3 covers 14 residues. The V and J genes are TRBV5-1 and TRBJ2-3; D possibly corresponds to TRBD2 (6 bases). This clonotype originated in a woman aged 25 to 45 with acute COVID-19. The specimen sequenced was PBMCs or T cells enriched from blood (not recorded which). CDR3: CASSLAGYADTQYF. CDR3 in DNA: TGCGCCAGCAGCCTCGCGGGGTATGCGGATACGCAGTATTTT.